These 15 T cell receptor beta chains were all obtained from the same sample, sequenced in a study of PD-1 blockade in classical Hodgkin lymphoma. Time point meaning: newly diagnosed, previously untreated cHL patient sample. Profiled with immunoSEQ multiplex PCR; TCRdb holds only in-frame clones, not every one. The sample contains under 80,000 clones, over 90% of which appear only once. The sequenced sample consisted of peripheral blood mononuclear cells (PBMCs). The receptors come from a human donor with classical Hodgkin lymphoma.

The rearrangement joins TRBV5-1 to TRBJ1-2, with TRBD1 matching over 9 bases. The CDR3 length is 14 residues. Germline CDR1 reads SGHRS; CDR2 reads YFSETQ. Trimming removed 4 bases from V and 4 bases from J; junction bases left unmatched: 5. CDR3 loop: CASSPTGGVYGYTF. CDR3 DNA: TGCGCCAGCAGCCCGACAGGGGGTGTCTATGGCTACACCTTC.

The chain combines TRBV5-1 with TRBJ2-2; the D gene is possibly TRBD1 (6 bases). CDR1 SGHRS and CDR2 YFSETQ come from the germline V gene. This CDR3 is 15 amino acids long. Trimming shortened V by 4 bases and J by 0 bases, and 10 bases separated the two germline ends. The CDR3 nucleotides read TGCGCCAGCAGCGAGGGACACTCGAACACCGGGGAGCTGTTTTTT. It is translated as CASSEGHSNTGELFF.

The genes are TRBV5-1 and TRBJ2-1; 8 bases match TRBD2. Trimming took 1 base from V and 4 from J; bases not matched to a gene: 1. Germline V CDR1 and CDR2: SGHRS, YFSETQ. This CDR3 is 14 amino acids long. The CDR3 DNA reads TGCGCCAGCAGCTTGCCTAGCGGGTACAATGAGCAGTTCTTC. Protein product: CASSLPSGYNEQFF.

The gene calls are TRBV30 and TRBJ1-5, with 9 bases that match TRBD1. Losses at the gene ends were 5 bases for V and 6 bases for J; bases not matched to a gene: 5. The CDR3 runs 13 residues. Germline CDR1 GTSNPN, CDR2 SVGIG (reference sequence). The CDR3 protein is CAWEDRGFQPQHF. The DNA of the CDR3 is TGTGCCTGGGAGGACAGGGGTTTTCAGCCCCAGCATTTT.

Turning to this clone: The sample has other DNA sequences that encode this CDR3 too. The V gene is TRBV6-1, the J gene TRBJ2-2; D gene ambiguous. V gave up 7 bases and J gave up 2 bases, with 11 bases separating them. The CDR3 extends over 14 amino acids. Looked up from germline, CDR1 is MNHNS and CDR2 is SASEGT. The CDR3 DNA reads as TGTGCCAGCAAGGGCCGGATTAACACCGGGGAGCTGTTTTTT. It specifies CASKGRINTGELFF.

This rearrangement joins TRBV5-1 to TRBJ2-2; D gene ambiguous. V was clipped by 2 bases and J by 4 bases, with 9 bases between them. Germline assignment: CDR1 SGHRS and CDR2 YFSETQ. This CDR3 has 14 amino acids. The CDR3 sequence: CASSLGYGTGELFF. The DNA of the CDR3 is TGCGCCAGCAGCTTAGGTTACGGCACCGGGGAGCTGTTTTTT.

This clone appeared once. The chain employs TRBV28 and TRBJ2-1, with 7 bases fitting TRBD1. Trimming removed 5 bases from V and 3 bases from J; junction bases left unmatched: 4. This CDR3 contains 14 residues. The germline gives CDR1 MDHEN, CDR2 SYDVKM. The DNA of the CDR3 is TGTGCCAGCAGTCGACAGGGCGGCTACAATGAGCAGTTCTTC. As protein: CASSRQGGYNEQFF.

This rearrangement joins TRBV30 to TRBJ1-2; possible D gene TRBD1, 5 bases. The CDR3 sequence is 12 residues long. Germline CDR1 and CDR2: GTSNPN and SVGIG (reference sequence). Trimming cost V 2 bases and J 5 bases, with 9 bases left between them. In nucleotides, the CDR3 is TGTGCCTGGAGTCCGACAGTTTATGGCTACACCTTC. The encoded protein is CAWSPTVYGYTF. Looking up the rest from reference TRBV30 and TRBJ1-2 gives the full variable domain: SQTIHQWPATLVQPVGSPLSLECTVEGTSNPNLYWYRQAAGRGLQLLFYSVGIGQISSEVPQNLSASRPQDRQFILSSKKLLLSDSGFYLCAWSPTVYGYTFGSGTRLTVV.

The CDR3 bases are TGTGCCCAACGACAGGGGCACACCGGGGAGCTGTTTTTT. Protein sequence: CAQRQGHTGELFF. The gene calls are TRBV6-1 and TRBJ2-2; 8 bases line up with TRBD1. This CDR3 is built from 13 residues. With 11 bases clipped from V and 3 bases from J, the junction kept 5 bases outside the gene matches. From germline, CDR1 is MNHNS and CDR2 SASEGT.

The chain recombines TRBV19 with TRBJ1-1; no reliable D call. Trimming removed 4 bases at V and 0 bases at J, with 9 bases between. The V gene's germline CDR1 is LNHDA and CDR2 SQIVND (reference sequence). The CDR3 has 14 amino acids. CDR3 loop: CASSTQRLNTEAFF. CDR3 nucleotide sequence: TGTGCCAGTAGTACCCAAAGACTGAACACTGAAGCTTTCTTT.

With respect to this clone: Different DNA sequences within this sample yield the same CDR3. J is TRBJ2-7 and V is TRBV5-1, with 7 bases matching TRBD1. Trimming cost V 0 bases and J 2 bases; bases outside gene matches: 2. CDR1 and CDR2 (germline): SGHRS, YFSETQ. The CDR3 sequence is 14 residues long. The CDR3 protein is CASSLGQGAYEQYF. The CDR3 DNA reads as TGCGCCAGCAGCTTGGGACAGGGAGCCTACGAGCAGTACTTC.

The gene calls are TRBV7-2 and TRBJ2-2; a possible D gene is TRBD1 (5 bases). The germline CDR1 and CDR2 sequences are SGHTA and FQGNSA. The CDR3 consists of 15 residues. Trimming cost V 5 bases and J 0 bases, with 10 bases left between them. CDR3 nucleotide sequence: TGTGCCAGCAGCCCAACAGGAACGAACACCGGGGAGCTGTTTTTT. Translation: CASSPTGTNTGELFF.

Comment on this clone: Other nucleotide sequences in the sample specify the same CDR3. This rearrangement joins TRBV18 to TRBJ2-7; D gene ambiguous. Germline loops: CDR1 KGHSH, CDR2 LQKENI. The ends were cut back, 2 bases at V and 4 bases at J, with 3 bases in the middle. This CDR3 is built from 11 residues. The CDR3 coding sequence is TGTGCCAGCTCACCAGATTACGAGCAGTACTTC. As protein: CASSPDYEQYF.

CDR3 amino acids: CASSMWGTSGGNNEQFF. The DNA for the CDR3 is TGTGCCAGTAGTATGTGGGGCACTAGCGGGGGAAACAATGAGCAGTTCTTC. The chain links TRBV19 to TRBJ2-1, with 11 nucleotides matching TRBD2. This CDR3 contains 17 residues. In germline, CDR1 is LNHDA, CDR2 SQIVND (reference sequence). With 3 bases clipped from V and 5 bases from J, the junction kept 9 bases outside the gene matches.

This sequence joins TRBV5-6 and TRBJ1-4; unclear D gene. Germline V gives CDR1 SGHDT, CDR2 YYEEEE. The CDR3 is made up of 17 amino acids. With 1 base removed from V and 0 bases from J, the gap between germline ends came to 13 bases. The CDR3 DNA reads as TGTGCCAGCAGCTTGTGGCAGGACGTTGCAACTAATGAAAAACTGTTTTTT. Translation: CASSLWQDVATNEKLFF. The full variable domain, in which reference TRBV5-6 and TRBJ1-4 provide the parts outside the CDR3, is DAGVTQSPTHLIKTRGQQVTLRCSPKSGHDTVSWYQQALGQGPQFIFQYYEEEERQRGNFPDRFSGHQFPNYSSELNVNALLLGDSALYLCASSLWQDVATNEKLFFGSGTQLSVL.